Listed below are T cell receptor beta chains from one sample, sequenced in a study of early T cells in non-severe SARS-CoV-2 infection. TCRdb fed the 5' RACE reads into MiXCR, producing one record per CDR3 protein. The sample contains over 80,000 distinct CDR3 sequences, around 15% of which appear only once. The sample comprised whole blood. The receptor set was obtained from an adult who was a healthcare worker with PCR-confirmed SARS-CoV-2 infection or an uninfected control (not recorded which). The CDR3 runs from the conserved cysteine through the conserved F or W. The D gene is left open where the match is weak. Size tells how often a clone was seen (once, few, many) or the class of an expanded clone, and some rows leave it out.

J gene: TRBJ1-4; clone size: -; V gene: TRBV29-1; D gene: TRBD1; CDR3 DNA: TGCAGCGTTGCTGGGACAGGGAAAGAAAAACTGTTTTTT; CDR3 protein: CSVAGTGKEKLFF
J gene: TRBJ2-3; clone size: few; V gene: TRBV19; D gene: -; CDR3 DNA: TGTGCCAGTAGTATAAGGGTCCTAGCAGGGGCCACAGATACGCAGTATTTT; CDR3 protein: CASSIRVLAGATDTQYF
J gene: TRBJ2-5; clone size: -; V gene: TRBV11-2; D gene: TRBD1; CDR3 DNA: TGTGCCAGCAGCCCCTTTGGGACAGCGTACCAAGAGACCCAGTACTTC; CDR3 protein: CASSPFGTAYQETQYF
J gene: TRBJ2-5; clone size: few; V gene: TRBV7-9; D gene: -; CDR3 DNA: TGTGCCAGCAGCTCGACAGTCCAAGAGACCCAGTACTTC; CDR3 protein: CASSSTVQETQYF
J gene: TRBJ1-1; clone size: -; V gene: TRBV5-1; D gene: TRBD1; CDR3 DNA: TGCGCCGGCAGCCCCAGCAGATCAGGGGGCACTGAAGCTTTCTTT; CDR3 protein: CAGSPSRSGGTEAFF
J gene: TRBJ2-3; clone size: few; V gene: TRBV28; D gene: TRBD2; CDR3 DNA: TGTGCCAGCAACCTAGCGGGGACCACGGATACGCAGTATTTT; CDR3 protein: CASNLAGTTDTQYF
J gene: TRBJ2-3; clone size: -; V gene: TRBV3-1; D gene: -; CDR3 DNA: TGTGCCAGCAGCCAAGATCAGGTGGGGAATACGCAGTATTTT; CDR3 protein: CASSQDQVGNTQYF
J gene: TRBJ1-5; clone size: -; V gene: TRBV29-1; D gene: -; CDR3 DNA: TGCAGGACAGAGCCACTGTGTAGCAATCAGCCCCAGCATTTT; CDR3 protein: CRTEPLCSNQPQHF
J gene: TRBJ2-5; clone size: -; V gene: TRBV12-3/TRBV12-4; D gene: -; CDR3 DNA: TGTGCCAGCAGTGTTCCGGGACTCCAAGTCACCCAGTACTTC; CDR3 protein: CASSVPGLQVTQYF
J gene: TRBJ1-1; clone size: many; V gene: TRBV25-1; D gene: TRBD1; CDR3 DNA: TGTGCCAGCAGTGTCACAGGGGGCACTGAAGCTTTCTTT; CDR3 protein: CASSVTGGTEAFF
J gene: TRBJ1-5; clone size: -; V gene: TRBV28; D gene: -; CDR3 DNA: TGTGCCAGCAGTCCCCGTTACTATCGTAGGGAGGGGGATCAGCCCCAGCATTTT; CDR3 protein: CASSPRYYRREGDQPQHF
J gene: TRBJ2-1; clone size: -; V gene: TRBV6-2/TRBV6-3; D gene: TRBD2; CDR3 DNA: TGTGCCAGCTCAAGACTAGCGGTGGACAATGAGCAGTTCTTC; CDR3 protein: CASSRLAVDNEQFF
J gene: TRBJ2-7; clone size: few; V gene: TRBV11-3; D gene: TRBD1; CDR3 DNA: TGTGCCAGCAGCTCTCGGCGGACAGGCGAGCAGTACTTC; CDR3 protein: CASSSRRTGEQYF
J gene: TRBJ1-1; clone size: few; V gene: TRBV19; D gene: -; CDR3 DNA: TGTGCCAGTAGTACCGACTGGGGTATAATGAACACTGAAGCTTTCTTT; CDR3 protein: CASSTDWGIMNTEAFF
J gene: TRBJ2-2; clone size: -; V gene: TRBV20-1; D gene: -; CDR3 DNA: TGCAGTGCTAGAGGCCCTCAGGGGTCCGGGGAGCTGTTTTTT; CDR3 protein: CSARGPQGSGELFF
J gene: TRBJ2-5; clone size: -; V gene: TRBV28; D gene: TRBD2; CDR3 DNA: TGTGCCAGCAGGATTAGCGGGGGGGAGACCCAGTACTTC; CDR3 protein: CASRISGGETQYF
J gene: TRBJ1-1; clone size: few; V gene: TRBV7-3; D gene: -; CDR3 DNA: TGTGCCAGCAGCCCGGGGTATGGGGTAACTGAAGCTTTCTTT; CDR3 protein: CASSPGYGVTEAFF
J gene: TRBJ2-7; clone size: -; V gene: TRBV5-1; D gene: TRBD1; CDR3 DNA: TGCGCCAGCAGCTCCCAGACAGGGTCCGAGCAGTACTTC; CDR3 protein: CASSSQTGSEQYF
J gene: TRBJ2-1; clone size: few; V gene: TRBV11-2; D gene: -; CDR3 DNA: TGTGCCAGCAGCTTAGGATCGGCTATACGATACAATGAGCAGTTCTTC; CDR3 protein: CASSLGSAIRYNEQFF
J gene: TRBJ1-1; clone size: -; V gene: TRBV6-5; D gene: TRBD1; CDR3 DNA: TGTGCCAGCAGTTCCGGACAGGCTGGCGCTGAAGCTTTCTTT; CDR3 protein: CASSSGQAGAEAFF
J gene: TRBJ2-2; clone size: -; V gene: TRBV19; D gene: -; CDR3 DNA: TGTGCCAGTAGTATCCTCCCTAGGACCGGGGAGCTGTTTTTT; CDR3 protein: CASSILPRTGELFF
J gene: TRBJ2-2; clone size: -; V gene: TRBV7-2; D gene: -; CDR3 DNA: TGTGCCAGCAGCTTTTTCGCCGGGGAGCTGTTTTTT; CDR3 protein: CASSFFAGELFF
J gene: TRBJ2-1; clone size: -; V gene: TRBV7-2; D gene: -; CDR3 DNA: TGTGCCAGCAGCTTAGCACAGAACAATGAGCAGTTCTTC; CDR3 protein: CASSLAQNNEQFF
J gene: TRBJ2-7; clone size: many; V gene: TRBV11-2; D gene: -; CDR3 DNA: TGTGCCAGCAGCTTAGGACTTTCGTCTGCCTACGAGCAGTACTTC; CDR3 protein: CASSLGLSSAYEQYF
J gene: TRBJ2-7; clone size: many; V gene: TRBV20-1; D gene: -; CDR3 DNA: TGCAGTGCTAGAGGGGGGCCCGGCTCCTACGAGCAGTACTTC; CDR3 protein: CSARGGPGSYEQYF
J gene: TRBJ1-1; clone size: -; V gene: TRBV12-3/TRBV12-4; D gene: -; CDR3 DNA: TGTGCCAGCAGCCAAAACAGGTTCACTGAAGCTTTCTTT; CDR3 protein: CASSQNRFTEAFF
J gene: TRBJ1-6; clone size: -; V gene: TRBV20-1; D gene: TRBD1; CDR3 DNA: TGCAGTGCTCAGGGGGGAGCAGGGTCACCCCTCCACTTT; CDR3 protein: CSAQGGAGSPLHF